The 14 T cell receptor beta chains below were found in one sample sequenced in a study of blood T cell repertoires in COVID-19. Repertoires were generated with immunoSEQ multiplex PCR, while TCRdb's copy carries only in-frame clones and drops some. Of a few hundred thousand clones in the sample, around four fifths are singletons; the top ten hold under 5.5%. Sequencing used peripheral blood. These receptor sequences come from a man in his 60s with acute or convalescent COVID-19.

The V call is TRBV19, the J call TRBJ1-6; D is uncertain. Trimming removed 5 bases at V and 0 bases at J, with 14 bases between. Germline CDR1 and CDR2: LNHDA and SQIVND (reference sequence). The CDR3 is 17 residues long. The CDR3 bases are TGTGCCAGTAGTCCAGGCAGTACTAGCTCCTATAATTCACCCCTCCACTTT. This sequence encodes CASSPGSTSSYNSPLHF. The complete variable domain, with remaining parts taken from reference TRBV19 and TRBJ1-6, reads DGGITQSPKYLFRKEGQNVTLSCEQNLNHDAMYWYRQDPGQGLRLIYYSQIVNDFQKGDIAEGYSVSREKKESFPLTVTSAQKNPTAFYLCASSPGSTSSYNSPLHFGNGTRLTVT.

This sequence joins TRBV7-2 and TRBJ1-4; D call uncertain. Germline V gives CDR1 SGHTA, CDR2 FQGNSA. The V end lost 0 bases, the J end lost 8 bases, and 4 bases lay between the germline ends. This CDR3 has 12 amino acids. The CDR3 loop reads CASSLAREKLFF. The CDR3 region has the DNA TGTGCCAGCAGCTTAGCGCGGGAAAAACTGTTTTTT.

The CDR3 here is CASSPGSPTGELFF. In nucleotides, the CDR3 is TGTGCCAGCAGCCCCGGGTCGCCCACCGGGGAGCTGTTTTTT. This chain joins TRBV7-3 and TRBJ2-2; no firm D call. Deletions cut 5 bases from V and 4 bases from J, with 11 bases between. The germline V gene encodes CDR1 SGHTA and CDR2 FQGTGA. This CDR3 has 14 amino acids.

The rearrangement joins TRBV18 to TRBJ2-1; TRBD1 is a possible D gene (5 bases). V was clipped by 3 bases and J by 4 bases, with 10 bases between them. This CDR3 spans 14 amino acids. The germline gives CDR1 KGHSH, CDR2 LQKENI. CDR3 in DNA: TGTGCCAGCTCACCGAGACAGAATTACAATGAGCAGTTCTTC. Residues: CASSPRQNYNEQFF.

This clone was seen more than once but under ten times. This chain connects TRBV27 to TRBJ1-1; the D is unclear. This CDR3 has 13 residues. V was shortened by 0 bases and J by 4 bases, with 6 bases between the two germline ends. Germline V gives CDR1 MNHEY, CDR2 SMNVEV (reference sequence). The CDR3 DNA reads as TGTGCCAGCAGTTTATCCAGTCCCACTGAAGCTTTCTTT. It yields the protein CASSLSSPTEAFF.

The V and J genes are TRBV3-1 (or the pseudogene TRBV3-2) and TRBJ1-6; a weak D match, TRBD1 (6 bases). The CDR3 has 16 residues. Looked up from germline, CDR1 is LGHDT and CDR2 is YNNKEL (reference sequence). Trimming took 4 bases from V and 0 from J, leaving 10 bases between them. This CDR3 is CASSRQASSYNSPLHF. CDR3 bases: TGTGCCAGCAGCCGACAGGCCTCCTCCTATAATTCACCCCTCCACTTT.

This chain links TRBV5-1 with TRBJ2-3, with TRBD1 matching over 9 bases. The V segment lost 4 bases and the J segment 11 bases; nucleotides outside the gene matches: 14. Germline V gene data show CDR1 as SGHRS and CDR2 as YFSETQ. The CDR3 spans 15 residues. Here the CDR3 reads CASSAGQGSGGRQYF. The CDR3 coding sequence is TGCGCCAGCAGCGCGGGACAGGGAAGCGGTGGCAGGCAGTATTTT.

The DNA of the CDR3 is TGTGCCAGCATTATGACAGCGAACACTGAAGCTTTCTTT. It yields the protein CASIMTANTEAFF. The chain joins TRBV6-5 to TRBJ1-1; D is perhaps TRBD1 (5 bases). The CDR3 is 13 amino acids. V was cut by 7 bases and J by 1 base, with 10 bases left in between. In germline, CDR1 is MNHEY, CDR2 SVGAGI.

The rearrangement links TRBV7-6 to TRBJ1-2; D perhaps matches TRBD1 (5 bases). Per germline, CDR1 SGHVS and CDR2 FNYEAQ. The CDR3 extends over 13 amino acids. The ends were cut back, 2 bases at V and 8 bases at J, with 12 bases in the middle. This CDR3 is CASSLMGHRGYTF. The CDR3 nucleotides are TGTGCCAGCAGCTTAATGGGGCATCGAGGCTACACCTTC. The full variable domain, in which reference TRBV7-6 and TRBJ1-2 provide the parts outside the CDR3, is GAGVSQSPRYKVTKRGQDVALRCDPISGHVSLYWYRQALGQGPEFLTYFNYEAQQDKSGLPNDRFSAERPEGSISTLTIQRTEQRDSAMYRCASSLMGHRGYTFGSGTRLTVV.

The chain uses TRBV5-1 and TRBJ2-7; TRBD2 might be the D (6 bases). Trimming took off 0 bases at V and 6 bases at J, with 10 bases between the two ends. The CDR3 sequence is 13 residues long. Germline loops: CDR1 SGHRS, CDR2 YFSETQ. The CDR3 nucleotides read TGCGCCAGCAGCTTGGCCGAGGAGGGCGAGCAGTACTTC. This gives the protein CASSLAEEGEQYF.

This chain joins TRBV7-2 and TRBJ2-6, with D unresolved. There are 15 residues in the CDR3. Germline CDR1 reads SGHTA; CDR2 reads FQGNSA. V gave up 5 bases and J gave up 0 bases, with 8 bases separating them. CDR3 DNA: TGTGCCAGCAGCCGTTTTCCCTCTGGGGCCAACGTCCTGACTTTC. It translates to CASSRFPSGANVLTF.

This chain's CDR3 is CASSLPDRGRGGELFF. The CDR3 DNA is TGTGCCAGCAGCTTGCCCGACAGGGGGCGAGGCGGGGAGCTGTTTTTT. The chain recombines TRBV7-3 with TRBJ2-2, with 10 bases identical to TRBD1. V shed 3 bases and J 7 bases; nucleotides not matched to a gene: 8. The germline V gene encodes CDR1 SGHTA and CDR2 FQGTGA. The CDR3 spans 16 residues.

A single count supports this clone. CDR3 region: CSVRDSLGSYEQYF. For the CDR3, the DNA is TGCAGCGTTCGCGACAGCCTAGGTTCCTACGAGCAGTACTTC. The rearrangement links TRBV29-1 to TRBJ2-7, with D perhaps TRBD1 (5 bases). The germline V gene has CDR1 SQVTM and CDR2 ANQGSEA. V lost 5 bases, J lost 1 base, and 15 bases lay in between. CDR3 length equals 14 residues.

In its sample, this clone was seen a few times. The rearrangement links TRBV11-2 to TRBJ2-3; 10 bases line up with TRBD2. The length of the CDR3 is 15 residues. Looked up from germline, CDR1 is SGHAT and CDR2 is FQNNGV. V was pared by 6 bases and J by 3 bases, with 6 bases of the junction left unmatched. CDR3 nucleotides: TGTGCCAGCAGGTACAGTAGCGGGAGGACAGATACGCAGTATTTT. Translating it yields CASRYSSGRTDTQYF.